This entry lists 22 T cell receptor beta chains sequenced from one sample in a study of Graves' ophthalmopathy and Graves' hyperthyroidism. Transcripts of RNA were the source for amplifying TCR beta CDR3 regions. HTBI primers were employed in first-round RT-PCR, then a second-round multiplex PCR followed. MiXCR was run by TCRdb on the multiplex PCR reads, yielding one entry per CDR3 protein. The data contain 240,000 or so distinct CDR3 sequences, about 47% of them seen just once; the ten biggest clones take up less than 60%. The sequencing input was peripheral blood. The receptors come from an adult man with Graves' ophthalmopathy.

At least ten counts were recorded for this clonotype. This rearrangement joins TRBV20-1 to TRBJ2-5, with TRBD2 matching over 10 bases. The junction had 4 bases not matched to a gene; V was cut back by 1 base and J by 5 bases. This CDR3 is built from 14 residues. Germline V gives CDR1 DFQATT, CDR2 SNEGSKA (reference sequence). The CDR3, as DNA: TGCAGTGCTAGAGTAGCGGGAGGCAGGGAGACCCAGTACTTC. Protein: CSARVAGGRETQYF.

This chain links TRBV12-3 or TRBV12-4 with TRBJ2-7, with D possibly called TRBD1 or TRBD2 (6 bases each). This CDR3 is built from 13 residues. The V gene lost 6 bases and the J gene lost 7 bases, with 16 bases spanning the gap. The CDR3 reads CASSLYGGSEQYF. DNA of the CDR3: TGTGCCAGCAGCTTGTACGGGGGCAGTGAGCAGTACTTC.

This clonotype has just one count. This chain connects TRBV11-1 to TRBJ2-7; 7 positions match TRBD1. Near its end, the DNA agrees better with TRBJ2-1, so the J call may be wrong. Germline loops: CDR1 SGHAT, CDR2 FQDESV (reference sequence). The CDR3 length is 14 residues. In nucleotides, the CDR3 is TGTGCCAGCAGCTTGACAGGGACCTACAATGAGCAGTTCTTC. Translating gives CASSLTGTYNEQFF.

The chain carries TRBV2 and TRBJ1-2, with D tentatively TRBD1 (5 bases). The CDR3 is 15 residues long. Trimming shortened V by 5 bases and J by 4 bases, and 17 bases separated the two germline ends. Germline V gene lookup returns CDR1 SNHLY and CDR2 FYNNEI. The CDR3 protein is CASSFKARGVYGYTF. In nucleotides, the CDR3 is TGTGCCAGCAGTTTCAAAGCGAGGGGAGTCTATGGCTACACCTTC. The full variable domain, rest sourced from reference TRBV2 and TRBJ1-2, is EPEVTQTPSHQVTQMGQEVILRCVPISNHLYFYWYRQILGQKVEFLVSFYNNEISEKSEIFDDQFSVERPDGSNFTLKIRSTKLEDSAMYFCASSFKARGVYGYTFGSGTRLTVV.

This clonotype was detected only a few times. The CDR3 DNA sequence: TGTGCCAGCAGTGGGGCCTCCTACGAGCAGTACTTC. It is translated as CASSGASYEQYF. The V call is TRBV6-1, the J call TRBJ2-7; no clear D. CDR3 length: 12 amino acids. V shed 4 bases and J shed 0 bases, with 4 bases lying between them. The V gene's germline CDR1 is MNHNS and CDR2 SASEGT.

The chain carries TRBV2 and TRBJ1-5, with D unclear. CDR1 and CDR2 (germline): SNHLY, FYNNEI. V was trimmed by 4 bases and J by 4 bases, leaving 8 bases between them. The CDR3 covers 13 residues. The CDR3 DNA is TGTGCCAGCAGTGGTTCGGTTAATCAGCCCCAGCATTTT. Its protein is CASSGSVNQPQHF.

This clonotype occurred many times. This rearrangement joins TRBV7-2 to TRBJ1-1, with D tentatively TRBD1 (5 bases). The CDR3 totals 15 residues. Germline assignment: CDR1 SGHTA and CDR2 FQGNSA. V lost 5 bases and J 4 bases, leaving 17 bases between the germline ends. As DNA, the CDR3 is TGTGCCAGCAGCCCCGGTGGCGGGGGGAGCACTGAAGCTTTCTTT. Translation gives CASSPGGGGSTEAFF.

The rearrangement uses TRBV7-2 and TRBJ2-5; unclear D gene. The CDR3 extends over 13 amino acids. Germline lookup yields CDR1 SGHTA and CDR2 FQGNSA. Trimming removed 0 bases from V and 5 bases from J, with 7 bases in between. CDR3 nucleotides: TGTGCCAGCAGCTTAGCGGGCCATGAGACCCAGTACTTC. Translation gives CASSLAGHETQYF.

The chain employs TRBV7-9 and TRBJ1-3, with D tentatively TRBD1 (5 bases). CDR3 length: 15 amino acids. Looked up from germline, CDR1 is SEHNR and CDR2 is FQNEAQ (reference sequence). V shed 6 bases and J shed 2 bases, with 14 bases lying between them. DNA of the CDR3: TGTGCCAGCAGTCCATCCGGGACGGCTGGAAACACCATATATTTT. The encoded protein is CASSPSGTAGNTIYF.

The sample holds one count of this clonotype. The rearrangement links TRBV10-3 to TRBJ1-2; D gene uncertain. V lost 10 bases, J lost 3 bases, and 18 bases lay in between. There are 14 residues in the CDR3. Per the germline V gene, CDR1 is ENHRY and CDR2 is SYGVKD. In DNA, the CDR3 is TGTGCCAGCATTCGAAGCAGTGGGGACTATGGCTACACCTTC. As protein: CASIRSSGDYGYTF.

This clonotype has at least ten counts. The chain links TRBV10-3 to TRBJ2-7, with TRBD2 matching over 9 bases. Germline loops: CDR1 ENHRY, CDR2 SYGVKD. With V trimmed by 6 bases and J by 2 bases, 5 bases remained unmatched. The CDR3 extends over 14 amino acids. Here the CDR3 DNA reads TGTGCCATCAGCTTGACTAGCGGACCCTACGAGCAGTACTTC. The encoded protein is CAISLTSGPYEQYF.

The rearrangement uses TRBV10-3 and TRBJ1-2; D is uncertain. The germline V gene has CDR1 ENHRY and CDR2 SYGVKD. This CDR3 is built from 15 residues. Trimming cost V 0 bases and J 8 bases, with 16 bases left between them. The DNA of the CDR3 is TGTGCCATCAGTGAGTCGATTTGGCCCCTTCTAGGCTACACCTTC. Translated: CAISESIWPLLGYTF.

V and J are TRBV15 and TRBJ2-7; unclear D gene. V was pared by 0 bases and J by 6 bases, with 9 bases between. Per the germline V gene, CDR1 is LNHNV and CDR2 is YYDKDF (reference sequence). The CDR3 is 13 residues long. The DNA of the CDR3 is TGTGCCACCAGCAGAGATTACCGAGCCGAGCAGTACTTC. Its protein product is CATSRDYRAEQYF.

The rearrangement links TRBV12-5 to TRBJ1-1; D might be TRBD1 (5 bases). Per germline, CDR1 LGHNT and CDR2 FRNRAP. Deletions cut 1 base from V and 9 bases from J, with 6 bases between. The CDR3 contains 11 residues. CDR3 DNA sequence: TGTGCTAGTGGTTTGGACAGGCAAGCTTTCTTT. It specifies CASGLDRQAFF.

A word on this clonotype: One base away lies a much larger clone, so this may be a sequencing read error. The chain uses TRBV7-4 and TRBJ1-2; no firm D call. Per the germline V gene, CDR1 is SGHVT and CDR2 is SQSDAQ. The germline V and J ends were trimmed by 4 bases and 4 bases, with 13 bases remaining between them. This CDR3 comprises 14 residues. CDR3 region: CASSSRPGGYGYTF. DNA of the CDR3: TGTGCCAGCAGCTCCAGGCCAGGAGGCTATGGCTACACCTTC.

V gene TRBV15 combines with J gene TRBJ2-5; possibly TRBD2 for D (6 bases). The CDR3 length is 13 residues. Germline-derived CDR1 and CDR2 are LNHNV and YYDKDF (reference sequence). V lost 5 bases and J 5 bases, leaving 12 bases between the germline ends. The CDR3 sequence: CATSGGRWETQYF. DNA for the CDR3: TGTGCCACCAGCGGGGGGAGGTGGGAGACCCAGTACTTC.

This chain uses TRBV6-2 or TRBV6-3 with TRBJ1-1; D is uncertain. This CDR3 is built from 14 residues. The germline gives CDR1 MNHEY, CDR2 SVGEGT. V was clipped by 5 bases and J by 6 bases, with 16 bases between them. This CDR3 reads CASSTGSPVAEAFF. As DNA, the CDR3 is TGTGCCAGCAGTACCGGGTCGCCGGTTGCTGAAGCTTTCTTT.

The chain links TRBV19 to TRBJ1-3, with a weak D call TRBD1 (5 bases). The CDR3 has 14 amino acids. The germline V and J ends were trimmed by 7 bases and 0 bases, with 10 bases remaining between them. The germline V gene encodes CDR1 LNHDA and CDR2 SQIVND (reference sequence). CDR3 sequence (DNA): TGTGCCAGTAACCGACAGCGCTCTGGAAACACCATATATTTT. This translates into CASNRQRSGNTIYF.

This chain joins TRBV7-9 and TRBJ2-7; 10 nucleotides match TRBD2. This CDR3 spans 14 amino acids. V lost 6 bases to trimming and J lost 2 bases; unmatched junction nucleotides: 4. Germline assignment: CDR1 SEHNR and CDR2 FQNEAQ (reference sequence). The DNA for the CDR3 is TGTGCCAGCAGGCTAGCGGGGGTAACCTACGAGCAGTACTTC. It encodes CASRLAGVTYEQYF.

This chain joins TRBV2 and TRBJ1-1; D is undetermined. CDR1 SNHLY and CDR2 FYNNEI come from the germline V gene. The CDR3 runs to 14 residues. V lost 2 bases and J lost 8, with 15 bases in between. The CDR3 coding sequence is TGTGCCAGCAGTGAATATCCATCCGCCCCGGAAGCTTTCTTT. Protein sequence: CASSEYPSAPEAFF. The whole variable domain, filled in from reference TRBV2 and TRBJ1-1, reads EPEVTQTPSHQVTQMGQEVILRCVPISNHLYFYWYRQILGQKVEFLVSFYNNEISEKSEIFDDQFSVERPDGSNFTLKIRSTKLEDSAMYFCASSEYPSAPEAFFGQGTRLTVV.

The chain links TRBV5-1 to TRBJ2-7, with a possible D match to TRBD1 (6 bases). V was clipped by 4 bases and J by 4 bases, with 9 bases between them. This CDR3 region has 12 residues. The germline V gene has CDR1 SGHRS and CDR2 YFSETQ. CDR3 protein: CASSPGQYEQYF. The DNA of the CDR3 is TGCGCCAGCAGCCCGGGACAATACGAGCAGTACTTC.

V and J are TRBV5-1 and TRBJ2-6; D gene unclear. Between the trimmed V and J ends, which lost 1 base and 0 bases, there was a span of 8 bases. Germline CDR1 and CDR2: SGHRS and YFSETQ. The CDR3 loop spans 16 amino acids. The CDR3 is CASSLTQDSGANVLTF. CDR3 nucleotides: TGCGCCAGCAGCTTGACCCAGGACTCTGGGGCCAACGTCCTGACTTTC.